Sequencing of this T cell receptor beta chain was carried out in a study of radiotherapy plus CTLA-4 blockade in lung cancer. Study background: Among enrolled patients, less than 20% responded and around 30% achieved disease control.

Sequencing was performed with immunoSEQ multiplex PCR; in TCRdb, only in-frame clones are kept and a portion is missing. The table has over 60,000 clones, 87% seen once. The TCR was taken from a human donor with non-small cell lung cancer that progressed on radiotherapy plus ipilimumab. The material was peripheral blood, obtained from a patient treated with radiotherapy plus ipilimumab.

CDR3 loop: CASSQRDGTGEKLFF. In DNA, the CDR3 is TGTGCCAGCAGCCAAAGGGACGGCACGGGCGAAAAACTGTTTTTT. This rearrangement joins TRBV6-5 to TRBJ1-4, with TRBD1 as a possible D gene (5 bases). Germline V gene data show CDR1 as MNHEY and CDR2 as SVGAGI. V shed 6 bases and J shed 8 bases, with 19 bases lying between them. The CDR3 has 15 amino acids.